A selection of T cell receptor beta chains follows, all from one sample in a study of blood T cell repertoires in COVID-19. Produced via immunoSEQ multiplex PCR; TCRdb's table is partial and in-frame only. The top ten clones hold roughly 7.4% of a sample with more than 65,000 clones, roughly 86% of them seen once. Sequencing was done on a sample of peripheral blood. Source of these receptors: a human donor in a cohort sampled during active COVID-19. CDR3s leave out the opening cysteine and the closing phenylalanine or tryptophan.

v_gene: TRBV7-9
CDR3aa: ASSFRGQGGDEQY

v_gene: TRBV7-8
CDR3aa: ASSPSRAINQPQH

v_gene: TRBV6-5
CDR3aa: ASSVGQGSNEKLF

v_gene: TRBV7-9
CDR3aa: ASSGQVDEQF

v_gene: TRBV27
CDR3aa: ASSTPGTVNSPLH

v_gene: TRBV25-1
CDR3aa: ASLGAGRPNEKLF

v_gene: TRBV29-1
CDR3aa: SAGDRGTGDTQY

v_gene: TRBV13
CDR3aa: ASSQFQGREQY

v_gene: TRBV29-1
CDR3aa: SVGGLAGPEQF

v_gene: TRBV18
CDR3aa: ASSPGISEGEKLF

v_gene: TRBV6-1
CDR3aa: ASSEFRAGGPQH

v_gene: TRBV9
CDR3aa: ASSPVGDYNQPQH

v_gene: TRBV9
CDR3aa: ASSVEGLVIGTGELF

v_gene: TRBV19
CDR3aa: ASTPGQGGRNYGYT

v_gene: TRBV6-5
CDR3aa: ASSLTAGSNQPQH